Sequencing of this TCR beta chain was carried out in a study of radiotherapy plus CTLA-4 blockade in lung cancer (dated by TCRdb to between 2017 and 2018). For context, the study as a whole: Objective responses occurred in about 20% of enrolled patients, and around 29% achieved disease control.

The study evaluated CTLA-4 blockade (ipilimumab) given together with focal radiation therapy in patients who had chemo-refractory metastatic non-small-cell lung cancer. V drops 6 bases and J drops 2 bases, leaving 14 bases in between. The germline V gene supplies CDR1 MNHEY and CDR2 SVGAGI. The CDR3 runs 14 amino acids, cysteine and phenylalanine included. The retained sequence is limited to the CDR3, 42 bases, with the frame set at the first base. Remarks on this clone: Its antigen is still unknown. Within one base of it there is no much larger clone, and no base qualities were kept.

Study-wide conclusions, independent of this receptor: TCR clones derived from tumors expanded in peripheral blood after treatment with radiotherapy and ipilimumab. The strongest predictors of response were reported to be early dynamic shifts in blood T cell clones along with a rise in serum interferon-beta following radiation.

Libraries were prepared through the immunoSEQ multiplex PCR assay. In its TCRdb copy, this immuneACCESS table keeps in-frame sequences only and misses some clones. Where compared with another copy, unresolved V genes explain less than half of these, and the others have no known cause. In all, the sample holds more than 95,000 clones, and about four fifths of those were seen once. Around 2.7% of the sample rests with the top ten. Recombination joined TRBV6-5 with TRBJ2-7; a tentative D call is TRBD2 (6 bases match). This TCR was sampled from a human donor with non-small cell lung cancer who had a partial response to radiotherapy plus ipilimumab. Some clones in this sample may be carry-over from other donors' samples. This specimen consisted of peripheral blood, obtained from a patient treated with radiotherapy plus ipilimumab. The CDR3: CASRDAGRTYEQYF. At the DNA level, the sequence is TGTGCCAGCAGGGACGCGGGGCGAACCTACGAGCAGTACTTC.